A selection of T cell receptor beta chains follows, all from one sample in a study of Tregs in tolerant kidney transplant recipients. Produced via immunoSEQ multiplex PCR; TCRdb's table is partial and in-frame only. This repertoire shows roughly 250,000 clones, around 81% found once; its top ten account for less than 0.75%. Sequencing input: CD4+ T cells from blood. The receptors here all came from a human donor in good health. The CDR3 runs from the conserved cysteine through the conserved F or W. D genes are given only for firm matches. Rows may omit the clone size; those that give it use once, few, many or a size class.

j_call: TRBJ2-7
d_call: TRBD1
clone_size: .
v_call: TRBV11-2
cdr3_aa: CASSFRQGGYEQYF
cdr3_nt: TGTGCCAGCAGCTTCCGACAGGGCGGCTACGAGCAGTACTTC

j_call: TRBJ2-3
d_call: TRBD2
clone_size: .
v_call: TRBV30
cdr3_aa: CAWRQGLAEGTNTQYF
cdr3_nt: TGTGCCTGGAGGCAGGGACTAGCGGAGGGGACTAATACGCAGTATTTT

j_call: TRBJ2-7
d_call: .
clone_size: .
v_call: TRBV12-5
cdr3_aa: CASGLVKLGYYEQYF
cdr3_nt: TGTGCTAGTGGTTTGGTAAAGTTAGGCTACTACGAGCAGTACTTC

j_call: TRBJ1-5
d_call: .
clone_size: .
v_call: TRBV6-5
cdr3_aa: CASRRNRGNQPQHF
cdr3_nt: TGTGCCAGCAGGAGAAACAGGGGCAATCAGCCCCAGCATTTT

j_call: TRBJ2-3
d_call: .
clone_size: .
v_call: TRBV2
cdr3_aa: CASTLSTSTDTQYF
cdr3_nt: TGTGCCAGCACCCTAAGCACTAGCACAGATACGCAGTATTTT

j_call: TRBJ1-1
d_call: .
clone_size: .
v_call: TRBV14
cdr3_aa: CASSQDWGLYMNTEAFF
cdr3_nt: TGTGCCAGCAGCCAAGATTGGGGGCTGTACATGAACACTGAAGCTTTCTTT

j_call: TRBJ2-7
d_call: TRBD2
clone_size: few
v_call: TRBV5-4
cdr3_aa: CATWTSGNSYEQYF
cdr3_nt: TGTGCCACCTGGACTAGCGGGAACTCCTACGAGCAGTACTTC

j_call: TRBJ1-1
d_call: TRBD1
clone_size: .
v_call: TRBV19
cdr3_aa: CASSIDYTGGRPEAFF
cdr3_nt: TGTGCCAGTAGTATAGACTATACAGGGGGTCGGCCTGAAGCTTTCTTT

j_call: TRBJ1-5
d_call: .
clone_size: .
v_call: TRBV19
cdr3_aa: CASSMIGVYSNQPQHF
cdr3_nt: TGTGCCAGTAGTATGATTGGGGTTTATAGCAATCAGCCCCAGCATTTT

j_call: TRBJ1-3
d_call: TRBD1
clone_size: .
v_call: TRBV30
cdr3_aa: CAWSPRDRSNTIYF
cdr3_nt: TGTGCCTGGAGTCCCCGGGACAGGTCAAACACCATATATTTT

j_call: TRBJ2-7
d_call: .
clone_size: .
v_call: TRBV2
cdr3_aa: CASKPPGVASSYEQYF
cdr3_nt: TGTGCCAGCAAGCCGCCCGGGGTAGCGTCCTCCTACGAGCAGTACTTC

j_call: TRBJ2-7
d_call: .
clone_size: once
v_call: TRBV7-2
cdr3_aa: CASSSLENIYEQYF
cdr3_nt: TGTGCCAGCAGCTCACTAGAGAATATCTACGAGCAGTACTTC

j_call: TRBJ1-1
d_call: .
clone_size: .
v_call: TRBV5-1
cdr3_aa: CASSLDLLGPEAFF
cdr3_nt: TGCGCCAGCAGCTTGGACCTGCTGGGACCCGAAGCTTTCTTT

j_call: TRBJ2-7
d_call: .
clone_size: few
v_call: TRBV5-3
cdr3_aa: CARIPAIKYEQYF
cdr3_nt: TGTGCCAGAATCCCCGCTATAAAGTACGAGCAGTACTTC

j_call: TRBJ1-1
d_call: .
clone_size: few
v_call: TRBV2
cdr3_aa: CASSLNTEAFF
cdr3_nt: TGTGCCAGCAGTCTGAACACTGAAGCTTTCTTT

j_call: TRBJ1-5
d_call: .
clone_size: .
v_call: TRBV5-8
cdr3_aa: CASSQGQAQRQPQHF
cdr3_nt: TGTGCCAGCAGCCAGGGGCAGGCGCAACGGCAGCCCCAGCATTTT

j_call: TRBJ1-4
d_call: TRBD1
clone_size: .
v_call: TRBV6-1
cdr3_aa: CASRKGAVNEKLFF
cdr3_nt: TGTGCCAGCAGGAAGGGGGCGGTTAATGAAAAACTGTTTTTT

j_call: TRBJ2-2
d_call: .
clone_size: .
v_call: TRBV7-8
cdr3_aa: CASSAQRMAGELFF
cdr3_nt: TGTGCCAGCAGCGCCCAGAGGATGGCCGGGGAGCTGTTTTTT

j_call: TRBJ2-1
d_call: TRBD2
clone_size: .
v_call: TRBV5-6
cdr3_aa: CASSFLTSGGNEQFF
cdr3_nt: TGTGCCAGCAGCTTTCTTACTAGCGGGGGAAATGAGCAGTTCTTC

j_call: TRBJ2-5
d_call: TRBD2
clone_size: once
v_call: TRBV7-8
cdr3_aa: CASSSTSGTKTQYF
cdr3_nt: TGTGCCAGCAGCTCGACTAGCGGGACGAAGACCCAGTACTTC

j_call: TRBJ2-7
d_call: .
clone_size: .
v_call: TRBV6-5
cdr3_aa: CASTPFWGGAEQYF
cdr3_nt: TGTGCCAGCACTCCGTTTTGGGGAGGCGCCGAGCAGTACTTC

j_call: TRBJ1-2
d_call: TRBD1
clone_size: .
v_call: TRBV5-4
cdr3_aa: CASSADRNGYTF
cdr3_nt: TGTGCCAGCAGCGCGGACAGGAATGGCTACACCTTC